The entry below describes one TCR beta chain. Generated by immunoSEQ multiplex PCR, the TCRdb table keeps only in-frame clones and is missing some. Among 190,000 or so clones listed, approximately 86% were seen once. The data were taken from a study of blood T cell repertoires in COVID-19. This CDR3 has 13 amino acids. V gave up 4 bases and J gave up 7 bases; unmatched junction bases: 5. The germline V gene encodes CDR1 MNHNY and CDR2 SVGAGI (reference sequence). The sequenced sample was peripheral blood. The V call is TRBV6-6, the J call TRBJ2-5; 8 bases agree with TRBD1. This receptor was taken from a man between 40 and 49 years old with active or convalescent COVID-19. The CDR3 here is CASSLTGDGTQYF. CDR3 DNA: TGTGCCAGCAGTTTGACAGGGGATGGGACCCAGTACTTC.